The rows below give T cell receptor beta chains drawn from one sample of a study of breast tumors, draining lymph nodes, adjacent tissues. Using its own MiXCR run on the multiplex PCR reads, TCRdb lists one record per CDR3 protein. The sample includes around 100,000 distinct CDR3 sequences, approximately 22% of them seen just once. The source material was axillary lymph node tissue. The receptors derive from a female donor with breast cancer. Some clones in this sample may be carry-over from other donors' samples. Each CDR3 is given with its conserved first and last residue.

V gene: TRBV19
J gene: TRBJ1-2
CDR3 length: 13
CDR3 protein: CASSIEGLYGYTF

V gene: TRBV28
J gene: TRBJ2-1
CDR3 length: 11
CDR3 protein: CASSYHNEQFF

V gene: TRBV6-6
J gene: TRBJ2-1
CDR3 length: 16
CDR3 protein: CASSPPDSQSYNEQFF

V gene: TRBV19
J gene: TRBJ2-5
CDR3 length: 15
CDR3 protein: CASSKRRGGQETQYF

V gene: TRBV18
J gene: TRBJ1-5
CDR3 length: 14
CDR3 protein: CASSLRRGNQPQHF

V gene: TRBV7-9
J gene: TRBJ2-2
CDR3 length: 17
CDR3 protein: CASSSPFGITNTGELFF

V gene: TRBV20-1
J gene: TRBJ2-5
CDR3 length: 15
CDR3 protein: CSARETGGAWETQYF

V gene: TRBV15
J gene: TRBJ2-7
CDR3 length: 15
CDR3 protein: CATSRDRTSRYEQYF

V gene: TRBV6-6
J gene: TRBJ2-2
CDR3 length: 14
CDR3 protein: CASNRQGLDGELFF

V gene: TRBV5-8
J gene: TRBJ1-3
CDR3 length: 15
CDR3 protein: CASSLKGRTGNTIYF

V gene: TRBV6-2/TRBV6-3
J gene: TRBJ1-4
CDR3 length: 14
CDR3 protein: CASSASNSDEKLFF

V gene: TRBV5-1
J gene: TRBJ1-5
CDR3 length: 15
CDR3 protein: CASSLQGASGQPQHF

V gene: TRBV5-1
J gene: TRBJ1-6
CDR3 length: 15
CDR3 protein: CASRTGENYNSPLHF

V gene: TRBV9
J gene: TRBJ1-6
CDR3 length: 15
CDR3 protein: CASSVAGAVDSPLHF

V gene: TRBV7-7
J gene: TRBJ2-7
CDR3 length: 15
CDR3 protein: CASSFAVGDSYEQYF

V gene: TRBV20-1
J gene: TRBJ1-5
CDR3 length: 12
CDR3 protein: CSVGQGDQPQHF

V gene: TRBV24-1
J gene: TRBJ2-3
CDR3 length: 13
CDR3 protein: CATSIQGWDTQYF

V gene: TRBV20-1
J gene: TRBJ2-7
CDR3 length: 13
CDR3 protein: CSARPPITCEQYF

V gene: TRBV7-9
J gene: TRBJ2-7
CDR3 length: 13
CDR3 protein: CASNAVLTYEQYF

V gene: TRBV6-5
J gene: TRBJ1-6
CDR3 length: 14
CDR3 protein: CASSTGRYNSPLHF

V gene: TRBV5-1
J gene: TRBJ2-2
CDR3 length: 15
CDR3 protein: CASSFGISNTGELFF

V gene: TRBV19
J gene: TRBJ2-3
CDR3 length: 15
CDR3 protein: CASSMGPGSTDTQYF

V gene: TRBV7-8
J gene: TRBJ2-1
CDR3 length: 13
CDR3 protein: CASSPRTLSEQFF

V gene: TRBV24-1
J gene: TRBJ2-5
CDR3 length: 15
CDR3 protein: CATSDSLRRGETQYF